The present TCR beta chain was sequenced within a study of OX40 agonist ivuxolimab in advanced cancers. Study-wide background: Three dose-escalation patients had partial responses: one with hepatocellular carcinoma and two with cutaneous melanoma. The study's findings and limits: In the 0.1-3.0 mg/kg groups, partial responders showed among the lowest expansion.

Blood sampling took place at baseline, cycle 4 day 1, and cycle 7 day 1. This clone showed up just once. Its antigen is as yet unknown. Only in-frame clones appear in the TCRdb table, and some are missing; sequencing was by immunoSEQ multiplex PCR. The sample contains some 40,000 clones, around 84% of which appear only once. Germline assignment: CDR1 SGHVS and CDR2 FQNEAQ. The CDR3 length is 16 residues. V dropped 9 bases and J dropped 3 bases, with 20 bases sitting between them. This sample comprised CD4+ or CD8+ T cells sorted from blood, obtained in a trial of the OX40 agonist ivuxolimab. The chain has TRBV7-8 and TRBJ2-2; the D is unclear. This TCR was sampled from an adult with an advanced solid tumor such as melanoma, head and neck, liver or kidney cancer. The CDR3 DNA reads TGTGCCAGTAGTGCGGCGTTGGGCAGTGACACCGGGGAGCTGTTTTTT. Residues: CASSAALGSDTGELFF.